This T cell receptor beta chain originates from a study of blood T cell repertoires in COVID-19. Here immunoSEQ multiplex PCR was the method, and the copy in TCRdb shows in-frame clones only, minus some. The sample holds about 90,000 clones; under 90% are singletons and the top ten take roughly 3.5%. CDR1 is LGHNA, CDR2 YNFKEQ, per germline. The CDR3 length is 15 residues. V was trimmed by 2 bases and J by 4 bases, leaving 13 bases between them. This receptor was taken from a woman between 65 and 79 years old with acute or convalescent COVID-19. The source material was peripheral blood. The rearrangement joins TRBV4-2 to TRBJ2-3, with D possibly TRBD2 on 6 matching bases. The chain's CDR3 is CASSQTSLTADTQYF. The CDR3 region has the DNA TGTGCCAGCAGCCAAACTAGCCTAACTGCAGATACGCAGTATTTT.